This T cell receptor (beta chain) was captured in a study of shared clonotypes between healthy human individuals. On the study more broadly: Aged between 18 and 49, the donors were a couple of women and three men. Each donor's CD8 memory used one plate, CD8 naive two, each CD4 subset three. Study results and caveats: A generally larger estimated richness was seen in naive subsets than in memory subsets.

Original processing notes: Filtering differed for immunoSEQ, which gave only junction sequences without quality scores. The data were produced by immunoSEQ multiplex PCR, yet TCRdb's version contains in-frame clones alone and is incomplete. D and trimming come from the DNA, and the V and J calls and clone size come from that table. The profile shows approximately 1,000,000 clones, 60% to 85% of them singletons. V was pared by 6 bases and J by 6 bases, with 8 bases of the junction left unmatched. Germline CDR1 MDHEN, CDR2 SYDVKM. CDR3 length: 16 amino acids. This clone has just a few counts. Antigen unknown.

This sequence joins TRBV28 and TRBJ2-2, with 12 bases fitting TRBD1. Sequencing used memory CD4+ T cells from PBMCs. Indicated subset: CD45RA-negative fraction. The TCR was taken from a man between 18 and 35 years old in good health. Some clones in this sample may be carry-over from other donors' samples. CDR3 amino acids: CASRPLGQGAAGELFF. In DNA form, the CDR3 reads TGTGCCAGCAGACCCCTGGGACAGGGGGCGGCCGGGGAGCTGTTTTTT.